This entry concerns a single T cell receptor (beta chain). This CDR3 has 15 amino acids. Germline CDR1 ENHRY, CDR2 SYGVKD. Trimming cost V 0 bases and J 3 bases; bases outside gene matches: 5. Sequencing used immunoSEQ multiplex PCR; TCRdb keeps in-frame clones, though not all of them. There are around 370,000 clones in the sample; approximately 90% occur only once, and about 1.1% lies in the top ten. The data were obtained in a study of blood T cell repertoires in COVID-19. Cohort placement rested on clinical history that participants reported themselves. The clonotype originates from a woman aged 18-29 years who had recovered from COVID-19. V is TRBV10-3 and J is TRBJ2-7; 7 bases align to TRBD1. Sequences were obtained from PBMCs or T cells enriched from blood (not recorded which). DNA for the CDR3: TGTGCCATCAGTGAGTCGCGGACAGGTGGCTACGAGCAGTACTTC. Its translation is CAISESRTGGYEQYF.